This TCR beta chain was found in a study of blood T cell repertoires in COVID-19. Sequenced by immunoSEQ multiplex PCR; TCRdb stores in-frame clones only, minus some. The sample holds tens of thousands of clones, 87% seen once. Only a few counts were recorded for this clone. Sequenced: peripheral blood. The sequence was collected from a man aged 50-59 years with active COVID-19.

In DNA, the CDR3 is TGTGCCAGCAAGGGGGGGCAAGAGACCCAGTACTTC. This translates into CASKGGQETQYF. This chain uses TRBV6-5 with TRBJ2-5; a possible D gene is TRBD2 (7 bases). The CDR3 length is 12 residues. V lost 7 bases, J lost 2 bases, and 8 bases lay in between. Germline CDR1 and CDR2: MNHEY and SVGAGI.